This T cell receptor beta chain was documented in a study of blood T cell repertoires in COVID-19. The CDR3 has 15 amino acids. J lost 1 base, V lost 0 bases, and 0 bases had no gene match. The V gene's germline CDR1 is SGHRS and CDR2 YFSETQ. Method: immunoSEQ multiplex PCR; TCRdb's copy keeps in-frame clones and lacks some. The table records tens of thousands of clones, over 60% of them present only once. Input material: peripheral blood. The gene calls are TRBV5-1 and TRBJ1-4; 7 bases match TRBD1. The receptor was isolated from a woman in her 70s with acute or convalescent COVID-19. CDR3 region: CASSLAGGTNEKLFF. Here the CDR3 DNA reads TGCGCCAGCAGCTTGGCAGGGGGAACTAATGAAAAACTGTTTTTT.